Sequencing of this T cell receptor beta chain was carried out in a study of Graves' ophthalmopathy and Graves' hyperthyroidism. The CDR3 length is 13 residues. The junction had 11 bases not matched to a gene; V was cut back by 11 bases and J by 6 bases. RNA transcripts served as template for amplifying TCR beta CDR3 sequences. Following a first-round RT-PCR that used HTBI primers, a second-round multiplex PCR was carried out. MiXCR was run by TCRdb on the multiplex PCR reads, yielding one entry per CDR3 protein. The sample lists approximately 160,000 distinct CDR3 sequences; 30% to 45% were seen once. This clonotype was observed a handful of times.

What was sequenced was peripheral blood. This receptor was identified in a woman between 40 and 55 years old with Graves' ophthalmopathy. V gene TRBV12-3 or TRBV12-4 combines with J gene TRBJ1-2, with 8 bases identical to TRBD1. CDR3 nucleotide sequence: TGTGCCGTATCCCCCTCAGGGGGCGATGGCTACACCTTC. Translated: CAVSPSGGDGYTF.